The rows below give T cell receptor beta chains drawn from one sample of a study of T cells in Graves' hyperthyroidism and ophthalmopathy. One entry per CDR3 protein, called by TCRdb with MiXCR from the multiplex PCR reads. This table has about 590,000 distinct CDR3 sequences, approximately 15% appearing once. Sequenced input: blood. Receptor source: a woman in her thirties with Graves' hyperthyroidism. Each CDR3 is given with its conserved first and last residue. The D gene is left open where the match is weak.

D	V	J	CDR3
TRBD1	TRBV11-2	TRBJ2-1	CASSPGQGAGEQFF
-	TRBV6-1	TRBJ1-1	CASSERGAGRAFF
-	TRBV4-1	TRBJ1-5	CANSQWTRGNSNQPQHF
-	TRBV20-1	TRBJ1-5	CSARAGDSNQPQHF
-	TRBV7-9	TRBJ1-5	CASSFVRGPGSNQPQHF
-	TRBV12-5	TRBJ1-4	CASGLDLRARGEKLFF
-	TRBV20-1	TRBJ1-5	CSASTKGIRNQPQHF
-	TRBV6-1	TRBJ2-2	CASRIVEVVELFF
TRBD1	TRBV29-1	TRBJ2-1	CSVVLGQYNEQFF
TRBD1	TRBV10-1	TRBJ2-7	CASSESRSDRVSEQYF
TRBD1	TRBV4-1	TRBJ1-1	CASSFRDREGTEAFF
TRBD2	TRBV5-5	TRBJ2-7	CASSYGLAGTGEQYF
-	TRBV7-9	TRBJ1-1	CASRIPSVGEPEAFF
-	TRBV7-2	TRBJ2-4	CASSLVQGPVIQYF
-	TRBV6-1	-	CASSETLVDYEQFF
-	TRBV28	TRBJ1-4	CASRPYLGKPSDEKLFF
TRBD1	TRBV6-1	TRBJ1-1	CATTGGKNTEAFF
-	TRBV7-9	TRBJ2-5	CASSHDGYGETQYF
TRBD2	TRBV5-1	TRBJ2-5	CASSLTSGIRETQYF
-	TRBV5-1	TRBJ1-3	CASDAGSLRSGNTIYF
TRBD1	TRBV30	TRBJ2-7	CAWAGQVSVEQYF
-	TRBV5-5	TRBJ1-2	CASSLWVEYGYTF
-	TRBV5-1	TRBJ1-2	CASSARPGQINYGYTF
-	TRBV9	TRBJ2-5	CASSVEGLARQETQYF
-	TRBV6-1	TRBJ1-6	CASTQSSYNSPLHF
TRBD2	TRBV20-1	TRBJ2-1	CSARVGLWAGDYNEQFF
-	TRBV28	TRBJ2-2	CAIRLANGSAPGELFF
-	TRBV4-1	TRBJ1-3	CASSQYPTGSSGNTIYF
-	TRBV24-1	TRBJ2-1	CATSDVSQGGYNEQFF
TRBD2	TRBV11-2	TRBJ2-7	CASTAAGGPYEQYF
-	TRBV7-2	TRBJ2-1	CASSPRGSLRPRGSYNEQFF